This T cell receptor (beta chain) is drawn from a study of blood T cell repertoires in COVID-19. Repertoires were generated with immunoSEQ multiplex PCR, while TCRdb's copy carries only in-frame clones and drops some. The table lists some 250,000 clones, over 70% of them singletons. In germline, CDR1 is SGHDT, CDR2 YYEEEE. This CDR3 comprises 14 residues. V lost 4 bases and J lost 3; bases outside the gene matches: 5. The origin of this receptor is an elderly woman with acute or convalescent COVID-19. The J gene is TRBJ2-7, the V gene TRBV5-6; TRBD2 matches 9 bases. Input material: peripheral blood. For the CDR3, the DNA is TGTGCCAGCAGCCCGAGCGGGAGGCACTACGAGCAGTACTTC. Amino acid sequence: CASSPSGRHYEQYF.